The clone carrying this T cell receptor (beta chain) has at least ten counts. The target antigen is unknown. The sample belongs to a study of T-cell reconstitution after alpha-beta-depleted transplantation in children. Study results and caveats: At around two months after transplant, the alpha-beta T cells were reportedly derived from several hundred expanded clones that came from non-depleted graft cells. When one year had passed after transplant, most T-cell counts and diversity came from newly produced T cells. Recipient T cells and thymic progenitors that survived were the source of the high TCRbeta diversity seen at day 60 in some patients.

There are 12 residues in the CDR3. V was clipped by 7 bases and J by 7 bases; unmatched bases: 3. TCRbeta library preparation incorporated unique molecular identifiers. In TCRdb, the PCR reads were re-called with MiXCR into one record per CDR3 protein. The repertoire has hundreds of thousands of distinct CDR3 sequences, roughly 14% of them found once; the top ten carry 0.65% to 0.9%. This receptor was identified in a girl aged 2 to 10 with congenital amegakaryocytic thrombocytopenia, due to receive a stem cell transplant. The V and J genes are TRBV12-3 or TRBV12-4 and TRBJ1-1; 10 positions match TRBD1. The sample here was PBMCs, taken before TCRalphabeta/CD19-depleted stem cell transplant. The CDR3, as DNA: TGTGCCAGCAAAGGACAGGGGGTTGAAGCTTTCTTT. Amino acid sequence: CASKGQGVEAFF.